This TCR beta chain stems from a study of T cells after yellow fever vaccination. Trimming removed 9 bases from V and 4 bases from J, with 13 bases in between. CDR1 is SNHLY and CDR2 is FYNNEI in the germline V gene. The CDR3 runs to 13 residues. The study made its TCR cDNA through 5'RACE template switching. That step introduced a universal primer site along with UMIs. One entry per CDR3 protein, called by TCRdb with MiXCR from the 5' RACE reads. Here the sample spans hundreds of thousands of distinct CDR3 sequences, approximately 16% being singletons. Overall study results and limits: Weaker in magnitude, the secondary response showed a faster peak on day 5 versus 15. It was a small share of clonotypes that appeared in both CD4 and CD8 compartments. Among primary-vaccination clones, most reappeared after the booster, at almost 98% for CD4 and approximately 88% for CD8.

On this clonotype itself: What it recognizes is unknown.

Sequencing was performed on PBMCs, taken 4 to 6 days after the first yellow fever vaccination. The clonotype originates from a man aged 18 to 30 who received the YFV17D yellow fever vaccine. The chain combines TRBV2 with TRBJ1-5, with D possibly matching TRBD1 (5 bases). CDR3 amino acids: CASNRGDNQPQHF. DNA for the CDR3: TGTGCCAGTAACCGGGGCGATAATCAGCCCCAGCATTTT.